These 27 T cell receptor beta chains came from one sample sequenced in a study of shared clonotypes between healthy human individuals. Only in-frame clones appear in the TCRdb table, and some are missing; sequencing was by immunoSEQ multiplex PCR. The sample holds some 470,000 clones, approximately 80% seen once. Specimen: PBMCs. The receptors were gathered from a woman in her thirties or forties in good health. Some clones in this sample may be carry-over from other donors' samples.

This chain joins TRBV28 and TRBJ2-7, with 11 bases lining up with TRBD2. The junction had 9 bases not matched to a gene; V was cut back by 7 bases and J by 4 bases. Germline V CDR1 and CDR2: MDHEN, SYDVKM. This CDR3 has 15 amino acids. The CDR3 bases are TGTGCCAGCATCGCACTAGCGGGAGAAGGATACGAGCAGTACTTC. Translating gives CASIALAGEGYEQYF.

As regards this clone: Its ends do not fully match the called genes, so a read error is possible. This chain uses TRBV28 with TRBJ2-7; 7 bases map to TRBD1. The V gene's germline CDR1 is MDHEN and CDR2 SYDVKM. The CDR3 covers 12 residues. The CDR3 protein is CASSFGNRGRDF. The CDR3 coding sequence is TGTGCCAGCAGTTTCGGGAACAGGGGACGGGACTTC.

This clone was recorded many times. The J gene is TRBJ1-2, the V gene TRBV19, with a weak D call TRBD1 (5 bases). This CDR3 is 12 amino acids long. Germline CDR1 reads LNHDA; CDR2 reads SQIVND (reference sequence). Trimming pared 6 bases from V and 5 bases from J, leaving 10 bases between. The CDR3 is CASSREGYGYTF. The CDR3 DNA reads TGTGCCAGTAGCAGGGAGGGGTATGGCTACACCTTC.

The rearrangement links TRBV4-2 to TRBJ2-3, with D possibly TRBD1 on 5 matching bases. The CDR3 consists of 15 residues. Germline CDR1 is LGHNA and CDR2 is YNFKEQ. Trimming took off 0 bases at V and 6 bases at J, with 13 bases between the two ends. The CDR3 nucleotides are TGTGCCAGCAGCCAAGATTACGACTCAGGGGATACGCAGTATTTT. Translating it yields CASSQDYDSGDTQYF.

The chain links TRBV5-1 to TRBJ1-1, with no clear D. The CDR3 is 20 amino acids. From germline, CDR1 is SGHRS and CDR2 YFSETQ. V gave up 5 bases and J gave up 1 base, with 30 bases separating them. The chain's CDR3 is CASRSSTGVLIKVKNTEAFF. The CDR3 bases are TGCGCCAGCAGGTCCTCAACTGGGGTCCTAATCAAAGTTAAGAACACTGAAGCTTTCTTT.

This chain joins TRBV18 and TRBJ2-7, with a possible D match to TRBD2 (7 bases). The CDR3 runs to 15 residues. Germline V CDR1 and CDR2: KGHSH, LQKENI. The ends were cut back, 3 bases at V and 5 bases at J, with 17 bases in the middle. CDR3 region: CASSPAGARAHEQYF. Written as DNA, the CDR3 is TGTGCCAGCTCACCCGCGGGGGCTAGGGCCCACGAGCAGTACTTC.

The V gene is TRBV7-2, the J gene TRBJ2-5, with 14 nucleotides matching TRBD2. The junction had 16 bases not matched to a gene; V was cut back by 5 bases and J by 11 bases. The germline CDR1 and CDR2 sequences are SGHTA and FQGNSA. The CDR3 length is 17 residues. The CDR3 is CASSLRARGLAGVEQYF. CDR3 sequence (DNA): TGTGCCAGCAGCCTCCGAGCTCGGGGACTAGCGGGAGTAGAGCAGTACTTC.

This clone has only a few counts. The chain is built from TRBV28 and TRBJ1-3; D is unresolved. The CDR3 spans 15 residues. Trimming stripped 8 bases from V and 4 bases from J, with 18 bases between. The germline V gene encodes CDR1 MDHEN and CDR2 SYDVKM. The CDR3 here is CASGPPLGGGNTIYF. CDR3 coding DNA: TGTGCCAGCGGCCCCCCCCTGGGCGGAGGAAACACCATATATTTT.

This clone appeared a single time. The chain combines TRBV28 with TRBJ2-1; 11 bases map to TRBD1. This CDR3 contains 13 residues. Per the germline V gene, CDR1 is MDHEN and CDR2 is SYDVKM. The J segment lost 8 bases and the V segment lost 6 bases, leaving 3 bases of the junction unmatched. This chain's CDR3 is CASRGQGADEQFF. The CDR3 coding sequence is TGTGCCAGCAGAGGACAGGGGGCAGATGAGCAGTTCTTC.

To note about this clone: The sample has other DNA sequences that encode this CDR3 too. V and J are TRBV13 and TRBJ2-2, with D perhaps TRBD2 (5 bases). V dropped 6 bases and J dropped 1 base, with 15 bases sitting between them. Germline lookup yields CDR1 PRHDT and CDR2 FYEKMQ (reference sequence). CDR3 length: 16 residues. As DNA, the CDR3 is TGTGCCAGCAGTCCTACCAGCGGACGGAACACCGGGGAGCTGTTTTTT. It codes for CASSPTSGRNTGELFF.

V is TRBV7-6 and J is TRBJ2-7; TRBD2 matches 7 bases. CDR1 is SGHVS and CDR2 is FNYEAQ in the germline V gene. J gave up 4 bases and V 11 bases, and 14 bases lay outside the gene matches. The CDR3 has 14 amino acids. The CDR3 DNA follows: TGTGCCCACTGGGAGGGACTGGGAGTTTACGAGCAGTACTTC. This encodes CAHWEGLGVYEQYF.

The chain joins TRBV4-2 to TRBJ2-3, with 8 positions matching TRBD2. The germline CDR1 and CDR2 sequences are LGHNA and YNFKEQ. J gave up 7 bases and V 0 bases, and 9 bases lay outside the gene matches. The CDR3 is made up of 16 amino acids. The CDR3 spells CASSQDSGTSQYTQYF. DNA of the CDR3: TGTGCCAGCAGCCAAGATTCCGGGACTAGTCAATATACGCAGTATTTT.

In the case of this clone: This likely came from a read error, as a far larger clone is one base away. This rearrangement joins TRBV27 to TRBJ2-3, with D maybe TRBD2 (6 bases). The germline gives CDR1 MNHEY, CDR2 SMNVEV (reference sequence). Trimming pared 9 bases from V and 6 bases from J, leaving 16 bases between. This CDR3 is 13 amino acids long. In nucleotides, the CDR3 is TGTGCCAGTAGCGGTCTGGCGGCGGATACGCAGTATTTT. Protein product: CASSGLAADTQYF.

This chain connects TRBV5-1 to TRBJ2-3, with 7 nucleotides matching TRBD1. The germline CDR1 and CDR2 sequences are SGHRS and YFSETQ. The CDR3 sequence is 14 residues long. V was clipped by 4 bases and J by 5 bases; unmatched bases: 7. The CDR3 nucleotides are TGCGCCAGCAGCCCGACAGGGAGTCGAGATACGCAGTATTTT. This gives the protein CASSPTGSRDTQYF.

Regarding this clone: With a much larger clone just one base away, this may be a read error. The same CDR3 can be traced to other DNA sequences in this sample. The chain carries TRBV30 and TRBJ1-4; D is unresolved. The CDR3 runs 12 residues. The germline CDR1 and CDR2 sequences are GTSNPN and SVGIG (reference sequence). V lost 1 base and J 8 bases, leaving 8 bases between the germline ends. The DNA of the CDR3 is TGTGCCTGGAGTGCCTCCCGGGAAAAACTGTTTTTT. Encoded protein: CAWSASREKLFF.

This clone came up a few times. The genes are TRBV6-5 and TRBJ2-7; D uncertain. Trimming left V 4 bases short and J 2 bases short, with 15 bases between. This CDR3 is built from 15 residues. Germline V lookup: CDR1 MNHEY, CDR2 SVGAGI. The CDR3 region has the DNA TGTGCCAGCAGTTCGTCCAGGACGGATACCTACGAGCAGTACTTC. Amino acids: CASSSSRTDTYEQYF.

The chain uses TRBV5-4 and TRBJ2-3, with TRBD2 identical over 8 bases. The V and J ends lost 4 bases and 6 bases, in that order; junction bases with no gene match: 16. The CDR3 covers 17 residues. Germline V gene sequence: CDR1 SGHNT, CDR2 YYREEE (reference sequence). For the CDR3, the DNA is TGTGCCAGCAGCCCGGTGGTAGCGGGAACGGGTCTGGATACGCAGTATTTT. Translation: CASSPVVAGTGLDTQYF.

CDR3 region: CASCPRGLTEAFF. CDR3 DNA: TGTGCCAGCTGCCCCAGGGGGCTCACTGAAGCTTTCTTT. J is TRBJ1-1 and V is TRBV7-9, with 8 nucleotides matching TRBD1. This CDR3 is built from 13 residues. Germline assignment: CDR1 SEHNR and CDR2 FQNEAQ (reference sequence). V was clipped by 8 bases and J by 4 bases; unmatched bases: 6.

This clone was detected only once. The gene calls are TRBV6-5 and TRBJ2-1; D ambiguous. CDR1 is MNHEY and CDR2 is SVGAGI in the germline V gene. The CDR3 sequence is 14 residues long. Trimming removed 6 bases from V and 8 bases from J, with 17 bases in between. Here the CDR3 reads CASSRSRVNYEQFF. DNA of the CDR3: TGTGCCAGCAGCCGGTCTAGAGTTAACTATGAGCAGTTCTTC.

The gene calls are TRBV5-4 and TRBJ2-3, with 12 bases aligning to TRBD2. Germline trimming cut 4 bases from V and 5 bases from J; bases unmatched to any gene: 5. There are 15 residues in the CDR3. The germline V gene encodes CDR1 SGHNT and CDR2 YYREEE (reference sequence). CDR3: CASSPRLAGEDTQYF. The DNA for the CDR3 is TGTGCCAGCAGCCCCCGACTAGCGGGAGAAGATACGCAGTATTTT.

The CDR3 DNA reads TGCGCCAGCAGCATCGGACAGGTGGATGGCTACACCTTC. The encoded protein is CASSIGQVDGYTF. This rearrangement joins TRBV5-1 to TRBJ1-2, with 7 nucleotides matching TRBD1. V trimming: 4 bases; J trimming: 6 bases; junction bases outside the gene matches: 6. The CDR3 contains 13 residues. Germline CDR1 and CDR2: SGHRS and YFSETQ.

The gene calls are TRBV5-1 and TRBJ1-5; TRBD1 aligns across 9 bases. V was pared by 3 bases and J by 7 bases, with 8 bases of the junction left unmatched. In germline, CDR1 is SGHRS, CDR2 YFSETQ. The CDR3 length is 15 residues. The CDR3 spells CASSSGQGSDQPQHF. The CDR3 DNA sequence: TGCGCCAGCAGCTCGGGACAGGGCTCAGACCAGCCCCAGCATTTT.

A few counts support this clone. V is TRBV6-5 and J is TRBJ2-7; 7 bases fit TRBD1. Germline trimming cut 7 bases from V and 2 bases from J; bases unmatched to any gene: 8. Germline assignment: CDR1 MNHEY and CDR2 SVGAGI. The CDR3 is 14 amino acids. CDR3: CASKRTGSAYEQYF. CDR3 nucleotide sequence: TGTGCCAGCAAAAGGACAGGTAGCGCCTACGAGCAGTACTTC.

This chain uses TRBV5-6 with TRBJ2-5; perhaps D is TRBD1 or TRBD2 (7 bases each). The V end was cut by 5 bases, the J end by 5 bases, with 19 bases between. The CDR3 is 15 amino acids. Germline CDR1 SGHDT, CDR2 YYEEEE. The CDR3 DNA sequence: TGTGCCAGCAGTGATACAGGGGAGGGACAGGAGACCCAGTACTTC. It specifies CASSDTGEGQETQYF.

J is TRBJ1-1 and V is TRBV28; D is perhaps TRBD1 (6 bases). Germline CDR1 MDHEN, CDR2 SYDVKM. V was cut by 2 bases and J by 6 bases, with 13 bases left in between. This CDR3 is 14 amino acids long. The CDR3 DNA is TGTGCCAGCAGTTTACCGGGACAATGGTCTGAAGCTTTCTTT. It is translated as CASSLPGQWSEAFF.

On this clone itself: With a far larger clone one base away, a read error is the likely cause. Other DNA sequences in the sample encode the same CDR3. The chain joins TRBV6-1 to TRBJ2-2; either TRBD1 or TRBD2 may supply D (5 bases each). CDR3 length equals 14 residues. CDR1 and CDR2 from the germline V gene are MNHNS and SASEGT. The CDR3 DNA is TGTGCCAGCAGGTCAGGGACGGACACCGGGGAGCTATTTTTT. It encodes CASRSGTDTGELFF.

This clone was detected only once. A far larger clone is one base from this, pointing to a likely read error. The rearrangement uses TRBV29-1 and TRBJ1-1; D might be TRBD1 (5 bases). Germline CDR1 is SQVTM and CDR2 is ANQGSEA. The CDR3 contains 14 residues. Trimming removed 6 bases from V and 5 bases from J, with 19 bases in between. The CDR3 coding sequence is TGCAGCGTAGCACTCGGGACGACGGGTACTGAAGCTTTCTTT. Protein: CSVALGTTGTEAFF.